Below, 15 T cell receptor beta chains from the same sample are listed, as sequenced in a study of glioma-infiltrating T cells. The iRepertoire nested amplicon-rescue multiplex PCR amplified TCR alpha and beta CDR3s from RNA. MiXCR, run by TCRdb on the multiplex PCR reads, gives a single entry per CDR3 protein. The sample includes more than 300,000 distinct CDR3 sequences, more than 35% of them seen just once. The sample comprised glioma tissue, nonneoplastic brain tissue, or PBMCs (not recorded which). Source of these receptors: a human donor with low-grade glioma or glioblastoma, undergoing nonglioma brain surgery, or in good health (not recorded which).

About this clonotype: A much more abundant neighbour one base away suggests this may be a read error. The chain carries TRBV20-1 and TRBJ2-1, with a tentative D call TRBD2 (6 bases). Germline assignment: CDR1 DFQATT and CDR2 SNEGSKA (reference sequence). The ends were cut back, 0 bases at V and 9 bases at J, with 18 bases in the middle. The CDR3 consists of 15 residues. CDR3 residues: CSARDWLTGAGEQFF. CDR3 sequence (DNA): TGCAGTGCTAGAGATTGGCTAACGGGAGCCGGTGAGCAGTTCTTC.

CDR3 in amino acids: CASSEDRGLADTQYF. The CDR3 coding sequence is TGTGCCAGCAGCGAGGACAGGGGGCTAGCAGATACGCAGTATTTT. The chain carries TRBV7-8 and TRBJ2-3; 11 bases line up with TRBD1. V shed 5 bases and J 4 bases; nucleotides not matched to a gene: 5. Germline CDR1 reads SGHVS; CDR2 reads FQNEAQ. The CDR3 sequence is 15 residues long. The full variable domain, its missing parts supplied by reference TRBV7-8 and TRBJ2-3, is GAGVSQSPRYKVAKRGQDVALRCDPISGHVSLFWYQQALGQGPEFLTYFQNEAQLDKSGLPSDRFFAERPEGSVSTLKIQRTQQEDSAVYLCASSEDRGLADTQYFGPGTRLTVL.

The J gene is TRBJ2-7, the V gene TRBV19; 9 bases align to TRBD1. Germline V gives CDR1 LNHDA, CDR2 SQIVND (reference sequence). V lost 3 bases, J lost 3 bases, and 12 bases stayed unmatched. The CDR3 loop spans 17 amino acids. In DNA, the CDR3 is TGTGCCAGTAGTATTACCGGACAGGGGCTGTGGGGCTACGAGCAGTACTTC. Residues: CASSITGQGLWGYEQYF. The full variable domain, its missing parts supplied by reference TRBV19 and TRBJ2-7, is DGGITQSPKYLFRKEGQNVTLSCEQNLNHDAMYWYRQDPGQGLRLIYYSQIVNDFQKGDIAEGYSVSREKKESFPLTVTSAQKNPTAFYLCASSITGQGLWGYEQYFGPGTRLTVT.

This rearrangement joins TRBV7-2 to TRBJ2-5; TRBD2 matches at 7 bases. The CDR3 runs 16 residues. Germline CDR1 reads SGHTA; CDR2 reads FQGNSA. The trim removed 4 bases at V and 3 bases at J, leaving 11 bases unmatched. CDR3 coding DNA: TGTGCCAGCAGCTGGGGGGGACTACCGGGAGAAGAGACCCAGTACTTC. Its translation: CASSWGGLPGEETQYF.

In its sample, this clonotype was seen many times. In DNA, the CDR3 is TGTGCCAGCAGTTTAGGGCTCGAGCAGTACTTC. Translating it yields CASSLGLEQYF. V gene TRBV27 combines with J gene TRBJ2-7; D call uncertain. The germline gives CDR1 MNHEY, CDR2 SMNVEV (reference sequence). This CDR3 region has 11 residues. The V and J ends lost 2 bases and 6 bases respectively, with 5 bases between them.

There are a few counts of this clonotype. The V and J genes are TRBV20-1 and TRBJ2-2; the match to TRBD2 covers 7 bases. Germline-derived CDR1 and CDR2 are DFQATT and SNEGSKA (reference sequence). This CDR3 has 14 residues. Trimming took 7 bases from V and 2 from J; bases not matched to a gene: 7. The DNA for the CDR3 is TGCAGTGTTAAGACTAGCAGCAACACCGGGGAGCTGTTTTTT. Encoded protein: CSVKTSSNTGELFF.

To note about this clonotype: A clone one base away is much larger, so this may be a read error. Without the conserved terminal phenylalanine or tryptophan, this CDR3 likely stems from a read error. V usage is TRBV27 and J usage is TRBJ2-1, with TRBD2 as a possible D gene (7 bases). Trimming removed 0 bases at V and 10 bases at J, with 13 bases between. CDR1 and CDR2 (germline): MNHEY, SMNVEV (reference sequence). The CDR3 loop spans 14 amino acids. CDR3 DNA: TGTGCCAGCAGTTTATCTCCGGGGGGCGGGGAGCAGTTCCTC. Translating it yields CASSLSPGGGEQFL.

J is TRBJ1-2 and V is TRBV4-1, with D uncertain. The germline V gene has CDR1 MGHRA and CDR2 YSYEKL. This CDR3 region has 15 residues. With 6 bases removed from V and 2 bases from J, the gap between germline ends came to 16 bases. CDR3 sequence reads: CASRPGGLTNYGYTF. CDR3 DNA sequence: TGCGCCAGCAGGCCGGGTGGACTGACGAACTATGGCTACACCTTC.

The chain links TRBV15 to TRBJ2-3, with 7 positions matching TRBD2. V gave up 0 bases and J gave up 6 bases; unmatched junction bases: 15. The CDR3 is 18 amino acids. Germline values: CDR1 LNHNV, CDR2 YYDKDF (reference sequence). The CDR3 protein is CATSRDFKTSPRFDTQYF. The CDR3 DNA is TGTGCCACCAGCAGAGATTTCAAGACTAGCCCCCGTTTCGATACGCAGTATTTT.

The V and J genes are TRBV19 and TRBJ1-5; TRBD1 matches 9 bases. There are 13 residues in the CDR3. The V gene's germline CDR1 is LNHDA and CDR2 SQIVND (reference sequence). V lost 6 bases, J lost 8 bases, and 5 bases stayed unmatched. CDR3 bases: TGTGCCAGTAGCTACAGGGGGCCTGAGCCCCAGCATTTT. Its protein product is CASSYRGPEPQHF. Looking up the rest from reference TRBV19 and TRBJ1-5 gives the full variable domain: DGGITQSPKYLFRKEGQNVTLSCEQNLNHDAMYWYRQDPGQGLRLIYYSQIVNDFQKGDIAEGYSVSREKKESFPLTVTSAQKNPTAFYLCASSYRGPEPQHFGDGTRLSIL.

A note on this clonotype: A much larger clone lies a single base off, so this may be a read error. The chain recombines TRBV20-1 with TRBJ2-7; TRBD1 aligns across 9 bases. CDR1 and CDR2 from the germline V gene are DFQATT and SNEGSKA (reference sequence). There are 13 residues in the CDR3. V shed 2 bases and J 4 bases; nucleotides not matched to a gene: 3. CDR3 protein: CSARRQGVYEQYF. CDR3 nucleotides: TGCAGTGCTAGACGACAGGGGGTATACGAGCAGTACTTC.

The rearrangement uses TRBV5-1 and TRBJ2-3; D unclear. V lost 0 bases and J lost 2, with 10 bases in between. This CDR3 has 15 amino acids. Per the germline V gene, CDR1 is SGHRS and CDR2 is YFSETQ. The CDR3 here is CASSLGQPLTDTQYF. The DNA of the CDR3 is TGCGCCAGCAGCTTGGGCCAGCCTCTCACAGATACGCAGTATTTT.

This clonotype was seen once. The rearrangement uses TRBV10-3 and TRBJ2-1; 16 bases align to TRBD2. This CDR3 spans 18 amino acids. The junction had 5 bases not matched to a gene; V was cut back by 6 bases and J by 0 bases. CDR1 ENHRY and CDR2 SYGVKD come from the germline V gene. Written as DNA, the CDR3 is TGTGCCATCAGGAGGGGACTAGCGGGAGGGAGCTCCTACAATGAGCAGTTCTTC. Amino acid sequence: CAIRRGLAGGSSYNEQFF.

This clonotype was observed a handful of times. The CDR3 nucleotides read TGCAGTGCTAGAGAGAGTAGCATGGAGACCCAGTACTTC. Protein sequence: CSARESSMETQYF. The rearrangement links TRBV20-1 to TRBJ2-5; D is uncertain. The CDR3 has 13 amino acids. CDR1 is DFQATT and CDR2 is SNEGSKA in the germline V gene (reference sequence). V lost 0 bases to trimming and J lost 5 bases, with 10 bases between them.

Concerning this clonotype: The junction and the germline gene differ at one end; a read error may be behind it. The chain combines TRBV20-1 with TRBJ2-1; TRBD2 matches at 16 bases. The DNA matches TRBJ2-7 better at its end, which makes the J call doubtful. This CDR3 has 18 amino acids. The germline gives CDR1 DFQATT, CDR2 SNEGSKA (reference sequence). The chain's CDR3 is CGARDPGLAGGGMYEQYF. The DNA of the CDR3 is TGCGGTGCTAGAGACCCGGGACTAGCGGGAGGGGGGATGTACGAGCAGTACTTC.